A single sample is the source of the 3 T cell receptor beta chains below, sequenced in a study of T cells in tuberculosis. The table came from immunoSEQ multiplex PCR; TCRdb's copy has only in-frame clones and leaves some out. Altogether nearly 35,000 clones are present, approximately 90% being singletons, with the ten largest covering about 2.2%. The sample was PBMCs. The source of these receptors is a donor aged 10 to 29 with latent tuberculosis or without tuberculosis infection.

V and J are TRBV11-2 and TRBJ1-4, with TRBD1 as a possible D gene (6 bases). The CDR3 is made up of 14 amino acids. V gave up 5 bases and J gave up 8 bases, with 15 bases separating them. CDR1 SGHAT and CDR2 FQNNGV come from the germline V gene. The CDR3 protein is CASSRDIVREKLFF. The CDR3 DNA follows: TGTGCCAGCAGCCGGGACATAGTAAGGGAAAAACTGTTTTTT.

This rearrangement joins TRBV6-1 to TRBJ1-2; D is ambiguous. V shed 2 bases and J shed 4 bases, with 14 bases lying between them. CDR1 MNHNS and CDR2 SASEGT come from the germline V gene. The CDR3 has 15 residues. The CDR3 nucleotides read TGTGCCAGCAGTGAAAGTACGGGTGGCGCCTATGGCTACACCTTC. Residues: CASSESTGGAYGYTF.

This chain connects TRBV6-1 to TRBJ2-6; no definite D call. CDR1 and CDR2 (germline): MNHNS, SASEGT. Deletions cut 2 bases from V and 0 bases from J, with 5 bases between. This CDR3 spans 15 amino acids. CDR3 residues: CASSEPVSGANVLTF. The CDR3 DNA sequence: TGTGCCAGCAGTGAACCCGTCTCTGGGGCCAACGTCCTGACTTTC.